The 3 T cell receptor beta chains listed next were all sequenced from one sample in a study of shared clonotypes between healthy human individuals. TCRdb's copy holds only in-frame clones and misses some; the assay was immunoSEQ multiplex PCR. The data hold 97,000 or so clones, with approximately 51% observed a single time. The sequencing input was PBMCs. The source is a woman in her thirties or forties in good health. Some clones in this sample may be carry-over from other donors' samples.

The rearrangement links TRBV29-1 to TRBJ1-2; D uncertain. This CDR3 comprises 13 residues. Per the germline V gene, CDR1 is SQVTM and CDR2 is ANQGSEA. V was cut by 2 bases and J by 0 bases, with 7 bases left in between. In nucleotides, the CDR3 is TGCAGCGTTGAATACCCTTCTAACTATGGCTACACCTTC. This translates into CSVEYPSNYGYTF.

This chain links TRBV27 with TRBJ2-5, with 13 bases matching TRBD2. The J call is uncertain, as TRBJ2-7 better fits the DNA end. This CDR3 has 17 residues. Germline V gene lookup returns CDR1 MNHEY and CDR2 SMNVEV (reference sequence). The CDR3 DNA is TGTGCCAGCACCATACGCCCTGGACTAGCGGGAGTGTACGAGCAGTACTTC. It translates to CASTIRPGLAGVYEQYF.

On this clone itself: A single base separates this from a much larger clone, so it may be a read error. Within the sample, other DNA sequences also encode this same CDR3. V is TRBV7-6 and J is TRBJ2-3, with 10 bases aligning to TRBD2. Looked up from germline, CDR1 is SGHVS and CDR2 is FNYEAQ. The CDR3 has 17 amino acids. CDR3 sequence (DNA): TGTGCCAGCAGCCTAGCGGGGGCAGGCTCTAGCACAGATACGCAGTATTTT. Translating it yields CASSLAGAGSSTDTQYF.